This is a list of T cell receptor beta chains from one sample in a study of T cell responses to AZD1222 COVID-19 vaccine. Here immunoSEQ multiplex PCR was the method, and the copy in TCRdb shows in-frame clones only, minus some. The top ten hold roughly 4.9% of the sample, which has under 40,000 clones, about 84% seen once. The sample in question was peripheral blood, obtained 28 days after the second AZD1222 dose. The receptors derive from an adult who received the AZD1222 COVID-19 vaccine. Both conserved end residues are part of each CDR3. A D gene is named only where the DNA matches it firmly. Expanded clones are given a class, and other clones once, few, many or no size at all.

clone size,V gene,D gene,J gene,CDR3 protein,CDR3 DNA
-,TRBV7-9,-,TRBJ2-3,CASSSPGTDTQYF,TGTGCCAGCAGCTCGCCAGGCACAGATACGCAGTATTTT
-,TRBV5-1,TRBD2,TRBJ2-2,CASSLTSGANTGELFF,TGCGCCAGCAGCTTGACTAGCGGGGCGAACACCGGGGAGCTGTTTTTT
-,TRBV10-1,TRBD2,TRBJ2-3,CASRGGRALTDTQYF,TGCGCCAGCAGGGGCGGGAGGGCCCTCACAGATACGCAGTATTTT
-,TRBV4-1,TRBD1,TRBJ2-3,CASSQAETGTGGADTQYF,TGCGCCAGCAGCCAAGCTGAAACCGGGACAGGGGGCGCAGATACGCAGTATTTT
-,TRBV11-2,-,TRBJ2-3,CASSLDGGPTDTQYF,TGTGCCAGCAGCTTAGACGGGGGGCCTACAGATACGCAGTATTTT
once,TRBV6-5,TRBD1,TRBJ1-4,CASSQGTGEKLFF,TGTGCCAGCAGTCAGGGGACAGGAGAAAAACTGTTTTTT
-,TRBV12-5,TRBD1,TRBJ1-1,CASGLSPDRRSAEAFF,TGTGCTAGTGGTTTGTCCCCGGACAGGAGAAGCGCTGAAGCTTTCTTT
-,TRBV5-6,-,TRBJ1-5,CASSFSNQPQHF,TGTGCCAGCAGCTTCTCAAATCAGCCCCAGCATTTT
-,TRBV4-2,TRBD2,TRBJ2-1,CASSQDRASGGPYNEQFF,TGTGCCAGCAGCCAAGATCGGGCTAGCGGGGGCCCTTACAATGAGCAGTTCTTC
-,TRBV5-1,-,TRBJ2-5,CASSSAGGADGSEETQYF,TGCGCCAGCAGCTCCGCCGGAGGGGCGGACGGTTCGGAAGAGACCCAGTACTTC
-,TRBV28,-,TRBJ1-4,CASSLGIWVGEKLFF,TGTGCCAGCAGTTTAGGGATCTGGGTCGGTGAAAAACTGTTTTTT
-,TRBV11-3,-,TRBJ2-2,CASSHGGRTGELFF,TGTGCCAGCAGCCATGGGGGCCGCACCGGGGAGCTGTTTTTT
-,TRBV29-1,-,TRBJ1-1,CSVQYGGSNTEAFF,TGCAGCGTTCAATACGGAGGTTCGAACACTGAAGCTTTCTTT
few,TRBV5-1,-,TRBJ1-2,CASSLQETGNYGYTF,TGCGCCAGCTCCCTACAGGAAACGGGAAACTATGGCTACACCTTC
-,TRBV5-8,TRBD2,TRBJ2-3,CAPSKASGRLTDTQYF,TGTGCCCCCTCGAAGGCTAGCGGGAGACTCACAGATACGCAGTATTTT
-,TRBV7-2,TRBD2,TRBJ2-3,CASSLPAGSTDTQYF,TGTGCCAGCAGCTTACCAGCGGGAAGCACAGATACGCAGTATTTT
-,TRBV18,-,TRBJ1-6,CASSPPNTLLGYSYNSPLHF,TGTGCCAGCTCACCACCTAATACTCTCCTCGGATATTCCTATAATTCACCCCTCCACTTT
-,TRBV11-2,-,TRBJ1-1,CASSLQGDTEAFF,TGTGCCAGCAGCTTACAGGGCGACACTGAAGCTTTCTTT
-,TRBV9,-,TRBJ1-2,CASSVTSYGYTF,TGTGCCAGCAGCGTAACCAGCTATGGCTACACCTTC
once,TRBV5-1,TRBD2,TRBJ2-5,CASSSGLAGQETQYF,TGCGCCAGCAGCTCCGGACTAGCGGGCCAAGAGACCCAGTACTTC
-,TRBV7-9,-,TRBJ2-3,CASSLAPGGRTDTQYF,TGTGCCAGCAGCTTAGCGCCAGGGGGGCGCACAGATACGCAGTATTTT
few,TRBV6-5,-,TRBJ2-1,CASSNPDRRQFF,TGTGCCAGCAGTAATCCTGACAGGAGACAGTTCTTC
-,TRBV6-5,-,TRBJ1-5,CASRYDPTGDQPQHF,TGTGCCAGCCGATATGACCCGACAGGAGATCAGCCCCAGCATTTT
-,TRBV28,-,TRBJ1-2,CASIPGGRATGYTF,TGTGCCAGCATCCCCGGGGGTAGGGCGACTGGCTACACCTTC
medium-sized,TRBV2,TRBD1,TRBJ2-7,CASSDRTGGDEQYF,TGTGCCAGCAGTGACAGGACAGGGGGCGACGAGCAGTACTTC
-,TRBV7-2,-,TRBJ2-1,CASSSTGAAAFNEQFF,TGTGCCAGCAGCTCCACGGGGGCGGCGGCCTTTAATGAGCAGTTCTTC
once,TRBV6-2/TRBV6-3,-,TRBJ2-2,CASSDLDTGELFF,TGTGCCAGCAGTGACTTGGACACCGGGGAGCTGTTTTTT
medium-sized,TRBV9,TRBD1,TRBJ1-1,CASSAGTGMNTEAFF,TGTGCCAGCAGCGCCGGGACAGGGATGAACACTGAAGCTTTCTTT
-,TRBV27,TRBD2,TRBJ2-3,CASSLASGGYTDTQYF,TGTGCCAGCAGTTTAGCTAGCGGGGGATACACAGATACGCAGTATTTT
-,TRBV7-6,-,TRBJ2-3,CASSLAGLRTDTQYF,TGTGCCAGCAGCTTAGCAGGACTGCGCACAGATACGCAGTATTTT